These 27 T cell receptor beta chains came from one sample sequenced in a study of blood T cell repertoires in COVID-19. Measured with immunoSEQ multiplex PCR; TCRdb has only the in-frame clones, and not every one. This table holds about 400,000 clones, around nine tenths found once. Sample: PBMCs or T cells enriched from blood (not recorded which). Receptor source: a woman aged 45-60 years who had recovered from COVID-19.

This rearrangement joins TRBV28 to TRBJ1-2; unclear D gene. Germline CDR1 reads MDHEN; CDR2 reads SYDVKM. The CDR3 is 12 amino acids. The germline V and J ends were trimmed by 8 bases and 8 bases, with 15 bases remaining between them. In DNA form, the CDR3 reads TGTGCCAGCCGACTACCACACTGGGGCTACACCTTC. Its translation: CASRLPHWGYTF.

The rearrangement uses TRBV3-1 (or the pseudogene TRBV3-2) and TRBJ1-2, with D perhaps TRBD1 (6 bases). Germline CDR1 reads LGHDT; CDR2 reads YNNKEL (reference sequence). V was shortened by 3 bases and J by 6 bases, with 11 bases between the two germline ends. This CDR3 has 13 amino acids. The CDR3 protein is CASSHSGADGYTF. The CDR3 DNA reads as TGTGCCAGCAGCCACTCAGGGGCAGATGGCTACACCTTC.

The chain recombines TRBV4-3 with TRBJ1-1, with 8 bases matching TRBD1. The length of the CDR3 is 15 residues. Looked up from germline, CDR1 is LGHNA and CDR2 is YSLEER. The ends lost 0 bases at V and 11 bases at J; junction bases unmatched: 11. The CDR3 nucleotides read TGCGCCAGCAGCCAAGATCTCGGGGACAGGTTAGGCGCTTTCTTT. Translated, it gives CASSQDLGDRLGAFF.

This rearrangement joins TRBV10-3 to TRBJ2-6; TRBD2 might be the D (7 bases). Germline-derived CDR1 and CDR2 are ENHRY and SYGVKD. The CDR3 contains 18 residues. V shed 4 bases and J shed 0 bases, with 16 bases lying between them. The CDR3 spells CAISATRGGYSGANVLTF. CDR3 sequence (DNA): TGTGCCATCAGTGCGACAAGGGGGGGCTACTCTGGGGCCAACGTCCTGACTTTC.

The chain links TRBV19 to TRBJ1-2; 7 nucleotides line up with TRBD1. The germline CDR1 and CDR2 sequences are LNHDA and SQIVND (reference sequence). The CDR3 sequence is 15 residues long. The J segment lost 4 bases and the V segment lost 7 bases, leaving 12 bases of the junction unmatched. This chain's CDR3 is CASNPGTVNVYGYTF. CDR3 nucleotides: TGTGCCAGTAACCCCGGGACAGTCAACGTCTATGGCTACACCTTC.

The chain combines TRBV4-1 with TRBJ2-3; D may be TRBD2 (6 bases). The CDR3 is 17 residues long. V shed 6 bases and J shed 1 base, with 20 bases lying between them. Germline V gene lookup returns CDR1 MGHRA and CDR2 YSYEKL. The CDR3 here is CASRRAVISGRTDTQYF. The CDR3 DNA reads as TGCGCCAGCAGACGCGCGGTGATTAGCGGACGCACAGATACGCAGTATTTT.

This chain links TRBV4-3 with TRBJ1-1; no clear D gene. Germline CDR1 LGHNA, CDR2 YSLEER. The CDR3 sequence is 17 residues long. V gave up 0 bases and J gave up 4 bases, with 18 bases separating them. CDR3 sequence reads: CASSQDGGYLSVTEAFF. DNA of the CDR3: TGCGCCAGCAGCCAAGATGGAGGGTATTTGAGTGTCACTGAAGCTTTCTTT.

This clone was seen a single time. The V and J genes are TRBV7-8 and TRBJ1-5; a possible D gene is TRBD1 (5 bases). The CDR3 consists of 14 residues. The germline V gene encodes CDR1 SGHVS and CDR2 FQNEAQ. V lost 3 bases and J 3 bases, leaving 9 bases between the germline ends. CDR3 amino acids: CASSLTASNQPQHF. The CDR3 nucleotides read TGTGCCAGCAGCTTGACAGCGTCCAATCAGCCCCAGCATTTT.

The chain uses TRBV7-2 and TRBJ1-1, with D possibly being TRBD1 (6 bases). The germline V gene encodes CDR1 SGHTA and CDR2 FQGNSA. There are 14 residues in the CDR3. V shed 5 bases and J shed 6 bases, with 16 bases lying between them. DNA for the CDR3: TGTGCCAGCAGCCCAATGAACAGGGTACCTGAAGCTTTCTTT. This sequence encodes CASSPMNRVPEAFF.

The chain couples TRBV27 to TRBJ1-2; the D gene is possibly TRBD1 (6 bases). Germline CDR1 MNHEY, CDR2 SMNVEV (reference sequence). This CDR3 spans 13 amino acids. Trimming removed 4 bases at V and 5 bases at J, with 11 bases between. CDR3 amino acids: CASSWGHAYGYTF. As DNA, the CDR3 is TGTGCCAGCAGTTGGGGGCACGCTTATGGCTACACCTTC.

The CDR3 sequence: CASSYSGGSSPLHF. The CDR3, as DNA: TGTGCCAGCAGTTACTCCGGGGGGAGTTCACCCCTCCACTTT. The genes are TRBV6-5 and TRBJ1-6; D possibly corresponds to TRBD1 (5 bases). The CDR3 spans 14 residues. Trimming left V 0 bases short and J 9 bases short, with 9 bases between. CDR1 is MNHEY and CDR2 is SVGAGI in the germline V gene.

The V and J genes are TRBV11-3 and TRBJ1-6, with 7 bases that match TRBD1. After removal of 10 bases from V and 5 bases from J, the junction contained 8 bases not matched to a gene. The CDR3 runs to 14 residues. Per the germline V gene, CDR1 is SGHNT and CDR2 is YENEEA. The CDR3: CATLRDSDNSPLHF. The CDR3 DNA follows: TGTGCCACCCTCCGGGACAGTGATAATTCACCCCTCCACTTT.

The chain joins TRBV28 to TRBJ1-2; 8 nucleotides align to TRBD1. With 8 bases clipped from V and 8 bases from J, the junction kept 7 bases outside the gene matches. From germline, CDR1 is MDHEN and CDR2 SYDVKM. The CDR3 has 12 amino acids. The CDR3 nucleotides are TGTGCCAGCCAGACAGGGGTGGAGGGCTACACCTTC. Translated, it gives CASQTGVEGYTF.

The chain carries TRBV28 and TRBJ2-4, with D perhaps matching TRBD1 (6 bases). In germline, CDR1 is MDHEN, CDR2 SYDVKM. The CDR3 runs 12 residues. V dropped 6 bases and J dropped 6 bases, with 9 bases sitting between them. The CDR3 region is CASSRGGNIQYF. DNA of the CDR3: TGTGCCAGCAGCCGAGGGGGAAACATTCAGTACTTC.

The V gene is TRBV4-1, the J gene TRBJ1-1; D possibly corresponds to TRBD1 (5 bases). This CDR3 is built from 14 residues. Germline V gene sequence: CDR1 MGHRA, CDR2 YSYEKL. Trimming removed 4 bases from V and 7 bases from J, with 16 bases in between. The DNA of the CDR3 is TGCGCCAGCAGCCTCCTCGGGGGTGGGCATGAAGCTTTCTTT. Encoded protein: CASSLLGGGHEAFF.

The chain has TRBV24-1 and TRBJ2-5; the match to TRBD1 covers 7 bases. With 7 bases clipped from V and 3 bases from J, the junction kept 4 bases outside the gene matches. Germline V CDR1 and CDR2: KGHDR, SFDVKD. The CDR3 consists of 13 residues. The CDR3 DNA reads as TGTGCCACCAGGACAACAGGGGAAGAGACCCAGTACTTC. The encoded protein is CATRTTGEETQYF.

The rearrangement links TRBV5-1 to TRBJ2-1; tentatively, D is TRBD1 (5 bases). V lost 0 bases to trimming and J lost 5 bases, with 9 bases between them. The CDR3 covers 14 residues. Germline loops: CDR1 SGHRS, CDR2 YFSETQ. CDR3 region: CASSLEGPHNEQFF. The CDR3 region has the DNA TGCGCCAGCAGCTTGGAGGGGCCCCACAATGAGCAGTTCTTC. Based on the CDR3 plus reference TRBV5-1 and TRBJ2-1, the full variable domain is KAGVTQTPRYLIKTRGQQVTLSCSPISGHRSVSWYQQTPGQGLQFLFEYFSETQRNKGNFPGRFSGRQFSNSRSEMNVSTLELGDSALYLCASSLEGPHNEQFFGPGTRLTVL.

The rearrangement joins TRBV3-1 (or the pseudogene TRBV3-2) to TRBJ1-2; the D gene is possibly TRBD1 (5 bases). This CDR3 has 14 amino acids. Germline assignment: CDR1 LGHDT and CDR2 YNNKEL (reference sequence). V lost 2 bases to trimming and J lost 8 bases, with 15 bases between them. CDR3 bases: TGTGCCAGCAGCCAATCCCTGGAGGGGTCCGGCTACACCTTC. Translated, it gives CASSQSLEGSGYTF.

The chain is built from TRBV27 and TRBJ1-3, with 8 bases that match TRBD1. The CDR3 totals 16 residues. V was pared by 8 bases and J by 0 bases, with 9 bases of the junction left unmatched. Germline CDR1 and CDR2: MNHEY and SMNVEV (reference sequence). DNA of the CDR3: TGTGCCAGCGGAGGACAGGGAACAGGCTCTGGAAACACCATATATTTT. Protein product: CASGGQGTGSGNTIYF.

The gene calls are TRBV9 and TRBJ2-2; TRBD1 matches 7 bases. The V and J ends lost 4 bases and 0 bases, in that order; junction bases with no gene match: 9. CDR3 length: 17 amino acids. CDR1 is SGDLS, CDR2 YYNGEE, per germline. CDR3 residues: CASSNSRQGANTGELFF. The CDR3 coding sequence is TGTGCCAGCAGCAATAGTAGACAGGGCGCGAACACCGGGGAGCTGTTTTTT.

The gene calls are TRBV2 and TRBJ2-5, with unresolved D. V lost 4 bases to trimming and J lost 5 bases, with 14 bases between them. Germline values: CDR1 SNHLY, CDR2 FYNNEI. This CDR3 has 14 residues. The CDR3 sequence is CASSGSEVSETQYF. CDR3 DNA sequence: TGTGCCAGCAGTGGATCTGAGGTCTCCGAGACCCAGTACTTC.

The CDR3 DNA follows: TGTGCCAGCAGCGCCGGGACAGCTAACTCTGGAAACACCATATATTTT. This encodes CASSAGTANSGNTIYF. V and J are TRBV9 and TRBJ1-3, with 7 nucleotides matching TRBD1. J lost 0 bases, V lost 3 bases, and 6 bases had no gene match. The CDR3 consists of 16 residues. CDR1 is SGDLS and CDR2 is YYNGEE in the germline V gene.

This rearrangement joins TRBV7-2 to TRBJ1-6; D is unresolved. Trimming cost V 5 bases and J 9 bases, with 14 bases left between them. The CDR3 runs 14 residues. Germline V CDR1 and CDR2: SGHTA, FQGNSA. The CDR3 DNA reads as TGTGCCAGCAGCCCTTCATTAGCGGGTTCACCCCTCCACTTT. Translating gives CASSPSLAGSPLHF.

V and J are TRBV5-1 and TRBJ2-1, with D possibly matching TRBD2 (6 bases). The V end was cut by 3 bases, the J end by 9 bases, with 13 bases between. Germline CDR1 is SGHRS and CDR2 is YFSETQ. This CDR3 contains 13 residues. The DNA of the CDR3 is TGCGCCAGCAGCTCGCGGGGTTGGAGTGAGCAGTTCTTC. Translating gives CASSSRGWSEQFF. Supplemented by reference TRBV5-1 and TRBJ2-1, the full variable domain reads KAGVTQTPRYLIKTRGQQVTLSCSPISGHRSVSWYQQTPGQGLQFLFEYFSETQRNKGNFPGRFSGRQFSNSRSEMNVSTLELGDSALYLCASSSRGWSEQFFGPGTRLTVL.

This sequence joins TRBV6-5 and TRBJ2-3, with 8 bases identical to TRBD1. The junction had 3 bases not matched to a gene; V was cut back by 1 base and J by 3 bases. The CDR3 has 15 residues. Germline V CDR1 and CDR2: MNHEY, SVGAGI. DNA for the CDR3: TGTGCCAGCAGTTACTTGCGGACAGGGACAGATACGCAGTATTTT. Its translation: CASSYLRTGTDTQYF.

This clone was seen just once. J is TRBJ2-7 and V is TRBV4-3; a possible D gene is TRBD1 (7 bases). V lost 1 base to trimming and J lost 3 bases, with 10 bases between them. The germline CDR1 and CDR2 sequences are LGHNA and YSLEER. This CDR3 is built from 14 residues. The CDR3 DNA reads as TGCGCCAGCAGCCAAGGCAGGGGGGTCTACGAGCAGTACTTC. The encoded protein is CASSQGRGVYEQYF.

The V call is TRBV7-3, the J call TRBJ1-2; 10 bases line up with TRBD1. This CDR3 comprises 16 residues. CDR1 SGHTA and CDR2 FQGTGA come from the germline V gene. V dropped 6 bases and J dropped 4; count of bases not matched to a gene: 11. CDR3 amino acids: CASRPLGQGTRYGYTF. The CDR3 bases are TGTGCCAGCAGACCCCTGGGACAGGGGACCCGCTATGGCTACACCTTC.